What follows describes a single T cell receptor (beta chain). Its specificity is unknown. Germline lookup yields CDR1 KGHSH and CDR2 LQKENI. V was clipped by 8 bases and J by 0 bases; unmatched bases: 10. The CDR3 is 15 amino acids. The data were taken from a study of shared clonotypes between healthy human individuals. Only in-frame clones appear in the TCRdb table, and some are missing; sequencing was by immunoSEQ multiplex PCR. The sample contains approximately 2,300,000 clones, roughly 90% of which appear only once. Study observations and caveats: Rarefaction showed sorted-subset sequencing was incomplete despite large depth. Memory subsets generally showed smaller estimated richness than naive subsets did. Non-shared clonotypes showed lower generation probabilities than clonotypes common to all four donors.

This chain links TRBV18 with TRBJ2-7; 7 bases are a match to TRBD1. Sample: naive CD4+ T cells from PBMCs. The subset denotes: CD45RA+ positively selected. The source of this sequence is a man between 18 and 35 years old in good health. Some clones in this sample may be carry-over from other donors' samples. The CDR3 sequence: CASARDRITSYEQYF. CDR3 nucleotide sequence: TGTGCCAGCGCACGGGACAGAATCACCTCCTACGAGCAGTACTTC.